This T cell receptor (beta chain) was captured in a study of T-cell memory formation after mild COVID-19. Study overall: Largely donor-specific TCR clusters were found.

This clonotype has a count of ten or more. Its target is unknown. The study's findings and limits: Mainly in CM and EM were contracting CD4+ clones; CD8+ were in EMRA.

Germline CDR1 and CDR2: KGHDR and SFDVKD. Trimming left V 1 base short and J 4 bases short, with 7 bases between. The CDR3 length is 14 residues. 5'RACE primed from the constant segment yielded TCR alpha and TCR beta cDNA libraries bearing sample barcodes and UMIs. TCRdb independently ran MiXCR on the 5' RACE reads; one entry per CDR3 protein. Among 120,000 to 150,000 distinct CDR3 sequences, 19% were seen once, and the ten largest hold 2% to 2.5%. This chain uses TRBV24-1 with TRBJ2-1; D unresolved. The source is an adult woman who had mild COVID-19 (a few samples of this study predate the infection). Cell type and time point are not known. Input material: PBMCs or a T cell subset sorted from them (not recorded which). This CDR3 reads CATSDFGGYNEQFF. The CDR3 nucleotides are TGTGCCACCAGTGATTTCGGCGGATACAATGAGCAGTTCTTC.